These T cell receptor beta chains were read from a single sample in a study of blood T cell repertoires in COVID-19. The repertoire was sequenced with immunoSEQ multiplex PCR; TCRdb's copy has only in-frame clones and lacks some. This sample has under 200,000 clones; approximately 80% occur once, and the top ten carry more than 9.5%. Sequencing was performed on PBMCs or T cells enriched from blood (not recorded which). These receptors came from a man aged 45 to 65 who had recovered from COVID-19. CDR3s include the opening cysteine and the closing phenylalanine or tryptophan. Fields, in order: J gene, clone size, D gene, V gene, CDR3 protein, CDR3 DNA. The D gene is left open where the match is weak. Size tells how often a clone was seen (once, few, many) or the class of an expanded clone, and some rows leave it out.

>TRBJ2-2|-|TRBD2|TRBV2
CASSSLAGGPRGTGELFF
TGTGCCAGCAGTTCCCTAGCGGGAGGGCCGCGGGGGACCGGGGAGCTGTTTTTT
>TRBJ1-5|-|-|TRBV19
CASSIGRDYQPQHF
TGTGCCAGTAGTATAGGACGGGATTATCAGCCCCAGCATTTT
>TRBJ2-6|-|-|TRBV7-8
CASVAGPGANVLTF
TGTGCCAGCGTCGCTGGGCCTGGGGCCAACGTCCTGACTTTC
>TRBJ2-3|-|TRBD2|TRBV7-3
CASSPRGGPIGDTQYF
TGTGCCAGCAGCCCAAGGGGAGGGCCGATCGGCGATACGCAGTATTTT
>TRBJ1-4|-|TRBD1|TRBV3-1/TRBV3-2
CASSQRTGYDEKLFF
TGTGCCAGCAGCCAGAGGACAGGGTACGATGAAAAACTGTTTTTT
>TRBJ1-5|-|-|TRBV28
CASLQPGSNQPQHF
TGTGCCAGCCTACAACCGGGGAGCAATCAGCCCCAGCATTTT
>TRBJ1-3|-|TRBD1|TRBV5-1
CASSLGTGVISSSGNTIYF
TGCGCCAGCAGCTTGGGGACAGGGGTGATCTCGAGCTCTGGAAACACCATATATTTT
>TRBJ1-3|once|-|TRBV5-4
CASSLRGRAGNTIYF
TGTGCCAGCAGCTTGAGGGGAAGGGCTGGAAACACCATATATTTT
>TRBJ1-4|-|TRBD1|TRBV4-1
CASSQGGTGTNEKLFF
TGCGCCAGCAGCCAAGGCGGGACAGGGACTAATGAAAAACTGTTTTTT
>TRBJ1-2|-|-|TRBV19
CASSTGTVRGYTF
TGTGCCAGTAGTACGGGGACTGTCCGAGGCTACACCTTC
>TRBJ2-1|few|-|TRBV5-4
CASSLRGPSYNEQFF
TGTGCCAGCAGCTTGCGGGGTCCCTCCTACAATGAGCAGTTCTTC
>TRBJ2-5|-|-|TRBV14
CASSQVRPGAETQYF
TGTGCCAGCAGCCAAGTTCGGCCGGGAGCGGAGACCCAGTACTTC
>TRBJ2-3|-|-|TRBV9
CASSPRWGASTDTQYF
TGTGCCAGCAGCCCCAGATGGGGAGCGAGCACAGATACGCAGTATTTT
>TRBJ2-1|-|TRBD2|TRBV28
CASSSTQGGLAMGEQFF
TGTGCCAGCAGTTCAACCCAGGGTGGACTAGCGATGGGTGAGCAGTTCTTC
>TRBJ2-2|-|-|TRBV4-1
CASSQGTAAAGELFF
TGCGCCAGCAGCCAAGGGACTGCCGCCGCCGGGGAGCTGTTTTTT
>TRBJ2-6|-|-|TRBV6-1
CASSAMTALGSGANVLTF
TGTGCCAGCAGTGCCATGACAGCACTGGGGTCTGGGGCCAACGTCCTGACTTTC
>TRBJ2-6|-|-|TRBV7-8
CASSLSNSPSGANVLTF
TGTGCCAGCAGCTTATCGAACAGCCCTTCCGGGGCCAACGTCCTGACTTTC
>TRBJ2-2|-|-|TRBV21-1
CASSKPGQSAGELFF
TGTGCCAGCAGCAAACCGGGACAATCGGCCGGGGAGCTGTTTTTT
>TRBJ2-2|-|TRBD2|TRBV11-3
CASSFGGLAGVAGELFF
TGTGCCAGCAGCTTTGGGGGGCTAGCGGGAGTCGCCGGGGAGCTGTTTTTT
>TRBJ2-2|-|-|TRBV13
CASSLFGPGGNGELFF
TGTGCCAGCAGCTTATTCGGGCCCGGGGGAAACGGGGAGCTGTTTTTT
>TRBJ2-7|-|TRBD1|TRBV3-1/TRBV3-2
CASSQVGQGSEQYF
TGTGCCAGCAGCCAAGTGGGACAGGGCTCCGAGCAGTACTTC
>TRBJ2-1|-|TRBD2|TRBV6-1
CASSEGTSGIAEQFF
TGTGCCAGCAGTGAAGGGACTAGCGGGATAGCTGAGCAGTTCTTC
>TRBJ2-5|few|TRBD1|TRBV27
CASSLEGGQAPETQYF
TGTGCCAGCAGTTTAGAAGGAGGACAGGCTCCGGAGACCCAGTACTTC
>TRBJ2-2|-|-|TRBV4-2
CASSQAGQQTGELFF
TGTGCCAGCAGCCAAGCGGGACAACAAACCGGGGAGCTGTTTTTT
>TRBJ1-5|-|-|TRBV13
CASSHSNQPQHF
TGTGCCAGCAGCCATAGCAATCAGCCCCAGCATTTT
>TRBJ2-7|-|-|TRBV18
CASSPGGSDEQYF
TGTGCCAGCTCACCAGGGGGCAGCGACGAGCAGTACTTC
>TRBJ2-7|-|-|TRBV6-5
CASGRDRGYEQYF
TGTGCCAGCGGCCGAGACAGAGGCTACGAGCAGTACTTC
>TRBJ1-2|-|-|TRBV6-5
CASSYDTGRYGYTF
TGTGCCAGCAGTTACGATACAGGGCGCTATGGCTACACCTTC
>TRBJ2-5|-|TRBD1|TRBV18
CASSPGQGYGETQYF
TGTGCCAGCTCACCGGGACAGGGTTACGGGGAGACCCAGTACTTC